Presented here are 32 T cell receptor beta chains from one specimen sequenced in a study of cytomegalovirus exposure and HLA in healthy donors. The study ran its PCR with 60 Vbeta and 13 Jbeta primers. Measured with immunoSEQ multiplex PCR; TCRdb has only the in-frame clones, and not every one. The repertoire has about 210,000 clones, roughly 80% of them found once; the top ten carry approximately 2.9%. The source material was PBMCs. The receptors were sampled from a young man in good health and CMV-seronegative.

This chain links TRBV6-5 with TRBJ2-5; TRBD1 agrees at 7 bases. The J call may be faulty, since TRBJ2-7 better matches the DNA end. Germline lookup yields CDR1 MNHEY and CDR2 SVGAGI. The CDR3 extends over 13 amino acids. The CDR3 spells CASRRQGGGEQYF. The CDR3 DNA follows: TGTGCCAGCAGAAGACAAGGGGGCGGCGAGCAGTACTTC.

V is TRBV7-3 and J is TRBJ1-1, with 7 bases lining up with TRBD1. Germline V gives CDR1 SGHTA, CDR2 FQGTGA. The CDR3 covers 15 residues. V lost 5 bases and J lost 1; bases outside the gene matches: 7. CDR3 coding DNA: TGTGCCAGCAGCACCTCAGGGGGAACGAACACTGAAGCTTTCTTT. Translated, it gives CASSTSGGTNTEAFF.

This clone was picked up one time. The V call is TRBV6-5, the J call TRBJ1-5; D is ambiguous. V lost 0 bases and J 5 bases, leaving 5 bases between the germline ends. The CDR3 loop spans 13 amino acids. Germline loops: CDR1 MNHEY, CDR2 SVGAGI. CDR3 coding DNA: TGTGCCAGCAGTTACTCCCCTTATCAGCCCCAGCATTTT. It is translated as CASSYSPYQPQHF.

In DNA form, the CDR3 reads TGTGCCAGCAGCTTAGGCCAGGGTATGAACACTGAAGCTTTCTTT. Translating it yields CASSLGQGMNTEAFF. V is TRBV11-2 and J is TRBJ1-1, with TRBD1 as a possible D gene (5 bases). V was trimmed by 1 base and J by 0 bases, leaving 9 bases between them. Germline V lookup: CDR1 SGHAT, CDR2 FQNNGV. The CDR3 totals 15 residues.

The table lists this clone with a count of one. The chain carries TRBV6-6 and TRBJ1-5; TRBD1 agrees at 7 bases. The CDR3 contains 15 residues. The V gene end was trimmed by 6 bases and the J gene end by 0 bases; junction bases not matched to a gene: 5. Germline V gene sequence: CDR1 MNHNY, CDR2 SVGAGI (reference sequence). CDR3 in amino acids: CASRETGHSNQPQHF. CDR3 nucleotides: TGTGCCAGCAGAGAGACAGGGCATAGCAATCAGCCCCAGCATTTT.

The V call is TRBV5-1, the J call TRBJ2-3; the D is unclear. V was clipped by 2 bases and J by 0 bases, with 4 bases between them. Germline V gene data show CDR1 as SGHRS and CDR2 as YFSETQ. The CDR3 consists of 13 residues. The CDR3 protein is CASSFSSTDTQYF. DNA of the CDR3: TGCGCCAGCAGCTTTTCTAGCACAGATACGCAGTATTTT.

Concerning this clone itself: Its ends do not fully match the called genes, so a read error is possible. The gene calls are TRBV7-9 and TRBJ1-1; weak D call: TRBD1 (5 bases). Per germline, CDR1 SEHNR and CDR2 FQNEAQ (reference sequence). This CDR3 contains 12 residues. The CDR3 loop is CSSSLSGTEAFF. The CDR3 DNA reads as TGTTCCAGCAGCTTATCAGGGACTGAAGCTTTCTTT.

The chain combines TRBV5-4 with TRBJ1-1; TRBD1 matches at 8 bases. V lost 4 bases to trimming and J lost 3 bases; unmatched junction nucleotides: 2. The germline V gene encodes CDR1 SGHNT and CDR2 YYREEE (reference sequence). This CDR3 comprises 13 residues. The CDR3 loop is CASSMDRDTEAFF. The CDR3 DNA reads TGTGCCAGCAGCATGGACAGGGACACTGAAGCTTTCTTT.

The genes are TRBV28 and TRBJ2-7; no definite D call. In germline, CDR1 is MDHEN, CDR2 SYDVKM. V was cut by 6 bases and J by 4 bases, with 13 bases left in between. The CDR3 length is 13 residues. The CDR3 coding sequence is TGTGCCAGCAGGCTGAAGAGTTCTTACGAGCAGTACTTC. It translates to CASRLKSSYEQYF.

This clone was seen only once. The V gene is TRBV5-1, the J gene TRBJ2-2; the D is unclear. Between the trimmed V and J ends, which lost 0 bases and 2 bases, there was a span of 11 bases. Germline CDR1 SGHRS, CDR2 YFSETQ. The CDR3 spans 16 residues. CDR3 amino acids: CASSLEWRYNTGELFF. CDR3 coding DNA: TGCGCCAGCAGCTTGGAATGGCGGTACAACACCGGGGAGCTGTTTTTT.

This clone was observed a handful of times. The CDR3 sequence: CASSLDRAGAQVGELFF. The CDR3 DNA follows: TGCGCCAGCAGCTTGGACCGTGCAGGGGCGCAGGTCGGGGAGCTGTTTTTT. The V call is TRBV5-1, the J call TRBJ2-2; D may be TRBD1 (6 bases). Germline values: CDR1 SGHRS, CDR2 YFSETQ. The length of the CDR3 is 17 residues. V was shortened by 0 bases and J by 7 bases, with 19 bases between the two germline ends.

This clone was seen more than once but under ten times. This chain uses TRBV5-6 with TRBJ1-2, with D hard to call. V dropped 6 bases and J dropped 3 bases, with 15 bases sitting between them. CDR1 is SGHDT, CDR2 YYEEEE, per germline. There are 14 residues in the CDR3. CDR3 in DNA: TGTGCCAGCATAGGAGCAAGCGCGGACTATGGCTACACCTTC. It translates to CASIGASADYGYTF. Full variable domain (remainder filled in from reference TRBV5-6 and TRBJ1-2): DAGVTQSPTHLIKTRGQQVTLRCSPKSGHDTVSWYQQALGQGPQFIFQYYEEEERQRGNFPDRFSGHQFPNYSSELNVNALLLGDSALYLCASIGASADYGYTFGSGTRLTVV.

Regarding this clone: The same CDR3 can be traced to other DNA sequences in this sample. The chain uses TRBV19 and TRBJ1-5; D is perhaps TRBD1 (5 bases). The V and J ends lost 1 base and 4 bases respectively, with 5 bases between them. The germline CDR1 and CDR2 sequences are LNHDA and SQIVND (reference sequence). This CDR3 comprises 13 residues. In DNA, the CDR3 is TGTGCCAGTAGTATAGCAGGGAATCAGCCCCAGCATTTT. Translation gives CASSIAGNQPQHF.

The chain links TRBV10-3 to TRBJ1-5; a possible D gene is TRBD1 (6 bases). The CDR3 is made up of 14 amino acids. V was shortened by 9 bases and J by 0 bases, with 12 bases between the two germline ends. CDR1 and CDR2 (germline): ENHRY, SYGVKD. The DNA for the CDR3 is TGTGCCATAGGACAGACCGATAGCAATCAGCCCCAGCATTTT. Amino acid sequence: CAIGQTDSNQPQHF.

The chain links TRBV7-2 to TRBJ1-4; 7 positions agree with TRBD1. Germline trimming cut 4 bases from V and 9 bases from J; bases unmatched to any gene: 2. The length of the CDR3 is 12 residues. CDR1 is SGHTA and CDR2 is FQGNSA in the germline V gene. The CDR3 nucleotides are TGTGCCAGCAGCTCAGGGGGTCAAAAACTGTTTTTT. Translating gives CASSSGGQKLFF.

The sample holds one count of this clone. The chain is built from TRBV28 and TRBJ2-7, with 7 bases aligning to TRBD2. V dropped 5 bases and J dropped 2; count of bases not matched to a gene: 9. CDR3 length equals 15 residues. Germline CDR1 reads MDHEN; CDR2 reads SYDVKM. The DNA of the CDR3 is TGTGCCAGCAGTAAGGTCTGGGAGGGCACCTACGAGCAGTACTTC. Its translation: CASSKVWEGTYEQYF. The complete variable domain, with remaining parts taken from reference TRBV28 and TRBJ2-7, reads DVKVTQSSRYLVKRTGEKVFLECVQDMDHENMFWYRQDPGLGLRLIYFSYDVKMKEKGDIPEGYSVSREKKERFSLILESASTNQTSMYLCASSKVWEGTYEQYFGPGTRLTVT.

Note on this clone: At one end, the junction sequence differs from germline, possibly due to a read error. The chain combines TRBV5-6 with TRBJ2-6; TRBD1 matches at 7 bases. This CDR3 comprises 18 residues. Per germline, CDR1 SGHDT and CDR2 YYEEEE. The CDR3 spells CASSLKKGALTGASVLTF. The DNA of the CDR3 is TGTGCCAGCAGCTTAAAAAAGGGGGCGCTAACTGGGGCCAGCGTCCTGACTTTC.

The chain is built from TRBV5-6 and TRBJ2-2; D uncertain. CDR3 length: 13 residues. The germline V gene has CDR1 SGHDT and CDR2 YYEEEE. V was trimmed by 4 bases and J by 4 bases, leaving 8 bases between them. The CDR3 protein is CASSAIVTGELFF. The CDR3 DNA reads TGTGCCAGCAGCGCTATTGTCACCGGGGAGCTGTTTTTT.

The V gene is TRBV4-2, the J gene TRBJ2-7; D might be TRBD1 (5 bases). V lost 1 base, J lost 9 bases, and 13 bases lay in between. CDR3 length: 13 amino acids. Germline CDR1 is LGHNA and CDR2 is YNFKEQ. The CDR3 region is CASSQGAGPRQYF. The CDR3 bases are TGTGCCAGCAGCCAAGGAGCAGGGCCCCGGCAGTACTTC.

This chain connects TRBV6-6 to TRBJ2-7, with 8 bases identical to TRBD1. Per germline, CDR1 MNHNY and CDR2 SVGAGI (reference sequence). The CDR3 contains 13 residues. With V trimmed by 5 bases and J by 2 bases, 2 bases remained unmatched. In DNA, the CDR3 is TGTGCCAGCAGTCGACAGGGGACCTACGAGCAGTACTTC. Translating gives CASSRQGTYEQYF.

The chain has TRBV21-1 and TRBJ1-1. TRBV21-1 is recorded as a pseudogene. This CDR3 spans 12 amino acids. CDR3 coding DNA: TGTGCCAGCAGCAAAAGGAGAACCCGGGCTTTCTTT. This gives the protein CASSKRRTRAFF.

The rearrangement joins TRBV10-3 to TRBJ2-7; TRBD1 aligns across 11 bases. The germline CDR1 and CDR2 sequences are ENHRY and SYGVKD. The CDR3 is 15 amino acids. The junction had 7 bases not matched to a gene; V was cut back by 6 bases and J by 3 bases. The CDR3 here is CAIRAGQGGIYEQYF. The CDR3 DNA is TGTGCCATCAGAGCGGGACAGGGGGGAATCTACGAGCAGTACTTC.

The chain has TRBV6-5 and TRBJ1-6; 9 bases fit TRBD1. The germline CDR1 and CDR2 sequences are MNHEY and SVGAGI. This CDR3 has 15 residues. J lost 4 bases, V lost 8 bases, and 6 bases had no gene match. The CDR3 loop reads CASSRTGEYNSPLHF. CDR3 in DNA: TGTGCCAGCTCCCGGACAGGGGAATATAATTCACCCCTCCACTTT.

This chain joins TRBV5-1 and TRBJ2-5; 9 nucleotides match TRBD2. Germline lookup yields CDR1 SGHRS and CDR2 YFSETQ. The CDR3 length is 16 residues. J lost 2 bases, V lost 4 bases, and 9 bases had no gene match. For the CDR3, the DNA is TGCGCCAGCAGCCCGGGACTAGCAGGCGGGCAAGAGACCCAGTACTTC. This sequence encodes CASSPGLAGGQETQYF. The whole variable domain, remainder taken from reference TRBV5-1 and TRBJ2-5, is KAGVTQTPRYLIKTRGQQVTLSCSPISGHRSVSWYQQTPGQGLQFLFEYFSETQRNKGNFPGRFSGRQFSNSRSEMNVSTLELGDSALYLCASSPGLAGGQETQYFGPGTRLLVL.

The chain combines TRBV27 with TRBJ2-7, with 12 bases lining up with TRBD2. Germline V gives CDR1 MNHEY, CDR2 SMNVEV (reference sequence). The CDR3 length is 14 residues. Germline trimming cut 4 bases from V and 4 bases from J; bases unmatched to any gene: 2. The CDR3 coding sequence is TGTGCCAGCAGTTCTGGGACTAGCGGGTACGAGCAGTACTTC. The encoded protein is CASSSGTSGYEQYF.

This sequence joins TRBV5-1 and TRBJ1-3; D is unresolved. Between the trimmed V and J ends, which lost 2 bases and 0 bases, there was a span of 12 bases. Germline V lookup: CDR1 SGHRS, CDR2 YFSETQ. The CDR3 spans 16 residues. The CDR3 DNA is TGCGCCAGCAGCTTCCGGGAAAGTCCCTCTGGAAACACCATATATTTT. It encodes CASSFRESPSGNTIYF.

This clone was recorded a few times. V gene TRBV4-3 combines with J gene TRBJ1-2; 11 bases are a match to TRBD1. V shed 0 bases and J 3 bases; nucleotides not matched to a gene: 6. Germline V gene data show CDR1 as LGHNA and CDR2 as YSLEER. The CDR3 has 17 amino acids. The CDR3 spells CASSQEWTGGADYGYTF. DNA for the CDR3: TGCGCCAGCAGCCAAGAATGGACAGGGGGCGCCGACTATGGCTACACCTTC.

The rearrangement joins TRBV9 to TRBJ1-3, with D unclear. V was clipped by 0 bases and J by 4 bases, with 11 bases between them. The V gene's germline CDR1 is SGDLS and CDR2 YYNGEE. This CDR3 comprises 15 residues. In DNA form, the CDR3 reads TGTGCCAGCAGCGTAGAAGCTGGCGGGGGAAACACCATATATTTT. This codes for CASSVEAGGGNTIYF.

The chain links TRBV5-4 to TRBJ1-6; 7 nucleotides align to TRBD1. The CDR3 loop spans 16 amino acids. The V gene's germline CDR1 is SGHNT and CDR2 YYREEE (reference sequence). The J segment lost 0 bases and the V segment lost 0 bases, leaving 0 bases of the junction unmatched. CDR3 residues: CASSLGQGSYNSPLHF. Here the CDR3 DNA reads TGTGCCAGCAGCTTGGGACAGGGCTCCTATAATTCACCCCTCCACTTT.

The chain is built from TRBV9 and TRBJ1-3, with TRBD1 matching 10 bases. This CDR3 is built from 15 residues. V was pared by 3 bases and J by 2 bases, with 2 bases of the junction left unmatched. The germline gives CDR1 SGDLS, CDR2 YYNGEE. CDR3 nucleotides: TGTGCCAGCAGCGGACAGGGGGCGGCTGGAAACACCATATATTTT. Its protein product is CASSGQGAAGNTIYF.

The chain uses TRBV28 and TRBJ1-2; D is unclear. CDR1 and CDR2 from the germline V gene are MDHEN and SYDVKM. This CDR3 comprises 12 residues. V lost 6 bases to trimming and J lost 3 bases, with 8 bases between them. The CDR3 sequence: CASSTSHYGYTF. The CDR3, as DNA: TGTGCCAGCAGCACATCCCACTATGGCTACACCTTC.

This clone appeared a few times. The chain recombines TRBV5-1 with TRBJ2-3; tentatively, D is TRBD2 (7 bases). The CDR3 loop spans 15 amino acids. Trimming cost V 4 bases and J 7 bases, with 19 bases left between them. Per the germline V gene, CDR1 is SGHRS and CDR2 is YFSETQ. CDR3 region: CASSPDRMGGYTQYF. CDR3 coding DNA: TGCGCCAGCAGCCCGGACAGAATGGGAGGGTATACGCAGTATTTT.